Shown below are 18 T cell receptor beta chains from a single sample sequenced in a study of CD8+ T cells in alopecia areata. Sample treatment: oral pan-JAK inhibitor, 5-10 mg twice daily. Sequencing templates came from extracted RNA that was reverse transcribed into cDNA. Profiling relied on immunoSEQ multiplex PCR, and the TCRdb table lists in-frame clones only, not all of them. The sample contains about 210,000 clones, roughly 40% of which appear only once. The source material was CD4+ T cells sorted from blood, sampled at approximately week 36, from a patient treated with tofacitinib. These TCRs come from a human donor with alopecia areata.

The rearrangement joins TRBV30 to TRBJ2-6; no definite D call. Germline V gene data show CDR1 as GTSNPN and CDR2 as SVGIG (reference sequence). V lost 4 bases to trimming and J lost 0 bases, with 4 bases between them. The CDR3 spans 13 residues. CDR3: CAWKVSGANVLTF. The CDR3 coding sequence is TGTGCCTGGAAGGTCTCTGGGGCCAACGTCCTGACTTTC.

V and J are TRBV28 and TRBJ2-7; 8 nucleotides match TRBD2. The CDR3 covers 15 residues. Unmatched junction bases numbered 9, after V lost 7 bases and J lost 1 base. Per the germline V gene, CDR1 is MDHEN and CDR2 is SYDVKM. The CDR3 loop is CASTPSGSPSYEQYF. For the CDR3, the DNA is TGTGCCAGCACCCCCAGCGGGAGCCCGTCCTACGAGCAGTACTTC.

The genes are TRBV7-6 and TRBJ2-1; TRBD2 aligns across 8 bases. The CDR3 consists of 16 residues. Losses at the gene ends were 5 bases for V and 2 bases for J; bases not matched to a gene: 8. The germline V gene has CDR1 SGHVS and CDR2 FNYEAQ. CDR3 region: CASSHFGGGTYNEQFF. CDR3 bases: TGTGCCAGCAGCCACTTTGGCGGGGGGACCTACAATGAGCAGTTCTTC.

There are a few counts of this clone. The rearrangement links TRBV30 to TRBJ1-5; TRBD1 matches 9 bases. The length of the CDR3 is 16 residues. Germline V gives CDR1 GTSNPN, CDR2 SVGIG (reference sequence). The ends lost 2 bases at V and 1 base at J; junction bases unmatched: 6. The CDR3 protein is CAWSWGTGTSNQPQHF. CDR3 nucleotide sequence: TGTGCCTGGAGTTGGGGGACAGGGACGAGCAATCAGCCCCAGCATTTT. The whole variable domain, remainder taken from reference TRBV30 and TRBJ1-5, is SQTIHQWPATLVQPVGSPLSLECTVEGTSNPNLYWYRQAAGRGLQLLFYSVGIGQISSEVPQNLSASRPQDRQFILSSKKLLLSDSGFYLCAWSWGTGTSNQPQHFGDGTRLSIL.

V is TRBV14 and J is TRBJ2-5; D not resolved. V lost 0 bases and J 2 bases, leaving 10 bases between the germline ends. Germline V CDR1 and CDR2: SGHDN, FVKESK. The CDR3 spans 15 residues. The CDR3 reads CASSQESARQETQYF. DNA for the CDR3: TGTGCCAGCAGCCAAGAGTCGGCCCGACAAGAGACCCAGTACTTC.

The chain has TRBV5-6 and TRBJ2-2; D is ambiguous. There are 12 residues in the CDR3. Trimming pared 0 bases from V and 7 bases from J, leaving 4 bases between. CDR1 and CDR2 (germline): SGHDT, YYEEEE. This chain's CDR3 is CASSLVRGELFF. The CDR3 DNA sequence: TGTGCCAGCAGCTTGGTTCGCGGGGAGCTGTTTTTT.

V gene TRBV6-6 combines with J gene TRBJ1-5, with unresolved D. Germline lookup yields CDR1 MNHNY and CDR2 SVGAGI (reference sequence). The CDR3 runs to 14 residues. Trimming took 5 bases from V and 6 from J, leaving 14 bases between them. CDR3 sequence reads: CASSDPGLTQPQHF. For the CDR3, the DNA is TGTGCCAGCAGTGACCCGGGTTTAACTCAGCCCCAGCATTTT.

Here the CDR3 DNA reads TGCAGCGTTGGTAGCTCCCAAGGACTAGCGGTACGTACGAGCTCCTACAATGAGCAGTTCTTC. It translates to CSVGSSQGLAVRTSSYNEQFF. V usage is TRBV29-1 and J usage is TRBJ2-1; 10 bases align to TRBD2. CDR1 and CDR2 (germline): SQVTM, ANQGSEA. This CDR3 region has 21 residues. V trimming: 4 bases; J trimming: 0 bases; junction bases outside the gene matches: 21.

V usage is TRBV25-1 and J usage is TRBJ2-3; D is unclear. The V end was cut by 1 base, the J end by 0 bases, with 8 bases between. Germline V CDR1 and CDR2: MGHDK, SYGVNS. CDR3 length: 15 residues. The CDR3 sequence is CASSEFAGSTDTQYF. CDR3 nucleotides: TGTGCCAGCAGTGAATTTGCTGGGAGCACAGATACGCAGTATTTT.

J is TRBJ2-7 and V is TRBV29-1; 7 bases fit TRBD2. The CDR3 is made up of 13 amino acids. Losses at the gene ends were 7 bases for V and 5 bases for J; bases not matched to a gene: 11. Per the germline V gene, CDR1 is SQVTM and CDR2 is ANQGSEA. CDR3 sequence reads: CSAVGRGRNEQYF. In nucleotides, the CDR3 is TGCAGCGCTGTAGGGAGGGGCCGAAACGAGCAGTACTTC.

The rearrangement links TRBV29-1 to TRBJ1-3; TRBD1 aligns across 7 bases. The CDR3 consists of 14 residues. Per germline, CDR1 SQVTM and CDR2 ANQGSEA. Unmatched junction bases numbered 6, after V lost 4 bases and J lost 3 bases. CDR3 coding DNA: TGCAGCGTTGGGACAGGATCAAATGGAAACACCATATATTTT. As protein: CSVGTGSNGNTIYF.

CDR3 protein: CASSPPEGSYTF. The DNA for the CDR3 is TGTGCCAGCTCACCACCCGAGGGGAGCTACACCTTC. The V gene is TRBV18, the J gene TRBJ1-2, with D possibly matching TRBD1 (5 bases). The V end lost 0 bases, the J end lost 9 bases, and 8 bases lay between the germline ends. CDR1 is KGHSH and CDR2 is LQKENI in the germline V gene. CDR3 length equals 12 residues. Combining the CDR3 with reference TRBV18 and TRBJ1-2 gives the whole variable domain NAGVMQNPRHLVRRRGQEARLRCSPMKGHSHVYWYRQLPEEGLKFMVYLQKENIIDESGMPKERFSAEFPKEGPSILRIQQVVRGDSAAYFCASSPPEGSYTFGSGTRLTVV.

The gene calls are TRBV5-1 and TRBJ2-1, with 10 bases aligning to TRBD2. The length of the CDR3 is 15 residues. V shed 0 bases and J 9 bases; nucleotides not matched to a gene: 6. The germline V gene encodes CDR1 SGHRS and CDR2 YFSETQ. DNA of the CDR3: TGCGCCAGCAGCTTGGACAGCGGGAGGGCCAGTGAGCAGTTCTTC. Translating gives CASSLDSGRASEQFF.

The chain links TRBV7-2 to TRBJ2-5; 13 nucleotides align to TRBD2. Germline CDR1 reads SGHTA; CDR2 reads FQGNSA. The CDR3 has 16 amino acids. V was clipped by 5 bases and J by 4 bases; unmatched bases: 7. In nucleotides, the CDR3 is TGTGCCAGCAGCCCCCGGACTAGCGGGAGTTTAGAGACCCAGTACTTC. It encodes CASSPRTSGSLETQYF.

The chain has TRBV5-1 and TRBJ2-2; maybe TRBD1 (6 bases). The CDR3 contains 14 residues. Germline V gene sequence: CDR1 SGHRS, CDR2 YFSETQ. V lost 5 bases, J lost 4 bases, and 12 bases lay in between. Here the CDR3 reads CASRQQGSTGELFF. The CDR3 DNA sequence: TGCGCCAGCAGGCAACAGGGAAGCACCGGGGAGCTGTTTTTT.

This clone was picked up a small number of times. This chain links TRBV13 with TRBJ1-1; no clear D gene. Looked up from germline, CDR1 is PRHDT and CDR2 is FYEKMQ (reference sequence). The CDR3 runs 14 residues. V shed 0 bases and J shed 5 bases, with 10 bases lying between them. The DNA for the CDR3 is TGTGCCAGCAGCTTAGGTTTTCGGAATACTGAAGCTTTCTTT. Its protein product is CASSLGFRNTEAFF.

The genes are TRBV5-1 and TRBJ2-6, with D perhaps TRBD2 (6 bases). CDR3 length: 16 amino acids. CDR1 SGHRS and CDR2 YFSETQ come from the germline V gene. V dropped 7 bases and J dropped 0 bases, with 14 bases sitting between them. CDR3 residues: CASRAGGFSGANVLTF. The CDR3 bases are TGCGCCAGCCGGGCCGGGGGTTTCTCTGGGGCCAACGTCCTGACTTTC.

The chain links TRBV5-6 to TRBJ2-3; 8 bases are shared with TRBD2. This CDR3 spans 15 amino acids. Trimming at V came to 2 bases and at J to 0 bases, leaving 2 bases not matched to a gene. Germline assignment: CDR1 SGHDT and CDR2 YYEEEE. CDR3 protein: CASSLSGRSTDTQYF. The DNA for the CDR3 is TGTGCCAGCAGCTTAAGCGGGAGAAGCACAGATACGCAGTATTTT. The full variable domain, its missing parts supplied by reference TRBV5-6 and TRBJ2-3, is DAGVTQSPTHLIKTRGQQVTLRCSPKSGHDTVSWYQQALGQGPQFIFQYYEEEERQRGNFPDRFSGHQFPNYSSELNVNALLLGDSALYLCASSLSGRSTDTQYFGPGTRLTVL.